The rows below give T cell receptor beta chains drawn from one sample of a study of glioma-infiltrating T cells. TCRdb called the multiplex PCR reads again in MiXCR, with one record for every CDR3 protein. The top ten clones hold 20% of a sample with about 210,000 distinct CDR3 sequences, over 30% of them seen once. The material sequenced was glioma tissue, nonneoplastic brain tissue, or PBMCs (not recorded which). These receptors were taken from a human donor with low-grade glioma or glioblastoma, undergoing nonglioma brain surgery, or in good health (not recorded which). Both conserved end residues are part of each CDR3. The D gene is left open where the match is weak. Some rows have no size entry. The others give once, few or many, or a class for an expanded clone.

j_call,clone_size,d_call,v_call,cdr3_aa,cdr3_nt
TRBJ1-1,-,-,TRBV9,CASSVQEGNTEAFF,TGTGCCAGCAGCGTACAAGAGGGGAACACTGAAGCTTTCTTT
TRBJ1-5,-,-,TRBV7-2,CASSRDNQHQHF,TGTGCCAGCAGCCGCGACAATCAGCACCAACATTTT
TRBJ2-7,many,TRBD2,TRBV20-1,CSARGGLAGGSLYEQYF,TGCAGTGCCCGTGGTGGGCTAGCGGGAGGCTCCTTATACGAGCAGTACTTC
TRBJ2-3,many,TRBD2,TRBV19,CASSMISGRADTDTQYF,TGTGCCAGTAGTATGATTAGCGGGAGGGCCGACACAGATACGCAGTATTTT
TRBJ1-2,many,TRBD1,TRBV10-3,CAISGDSYGYTF,TGTGCCATCAGTGGGGACAGCTATGGCTACACCTTC
TRBJ2-7,many,TRBD2,TRBV7-2,CASSLALLAGGEQYF,TGTGCCAGCAGCTTAGCGCTACTAGCGGGAGGGGAGCAGTACTTC
TRBJ1-1,many,-,TRBV7-9,CASSLAAIGEAFF,TGTGCCAGCAGCTTGGCAGCAATTGGTGAAGCTTTCTTT
TRBJ2-7,-,TRBD2,TRBV3-1,CASSKAVAGSYEQYF,TGTGCCAGCAGCAAAGCAGTAGCGGGAAGCTACGAGCAGTACTTC
TRBJ2-7,many,-,TRBV27,CASSFRAESSYEQYF,TGTGCCAGCAGTTTTCGAGCGGAAAGCTCCTACGAGCAGTACTTC
TRBJ1-5,-,-,TRBV10-2,CATSEGVGSNQPQHF,TGTGCCACCAGTGAGGGGGTGGGGAGCAATCAGCCCCAGCATTTT
TRBJ2-1,few,TRBD2,TRBV4-3,CASSHPTSGEGYNEQFF,TGCGCCAGCAGCCATCCAACTAGCGGGGAGGGTTACAATGAGCAGTTCTTC
TRBJ2-3,few,TRBD2,TRBV3-1,CASSPPRGRGTDTQYF,TGTGCCAGCAGCCCACCTCGCGGGAGAGGAACAGATACGCAGTATTTT
TRBJ2-7,many,TRBD1,TRBV7-3,CASSPGTGTSYEQYF,TGTGCCAGCAGCCCTGGGACAGGGACCTCCTACGAGCAGTACTTC
TRBJ2-7,many,TRBD2,TRBV6-2/TRBV6-3,CASSYSTLAGDFRRDYEQYF,TGTGCCAGCAGTTACTCCACACTAGCGGGAGATTTCCGGAGGGACTACGAGCAGTACTTC
TRBJ1-1,few,-,TRBV4-1,CASSPKIQGYSDTEAFF,TGCGCCAGCAGCCCAAAAATACAGGGCTACTCGGACACTGAAGCTTTCTTT
TRBJ2-5,-,TRBD1,TRBV9,CASSSWDRRDSQYF,TGTGCCAGCAGCTCCTGGGACAGAAGAGATTCCCAGTACTTC
TRBJ1-5,-,-,TRBV6-1,CASSSHYSNQYQHF,TGTGCCAGCAGTTCGCATTATAGCAATCAGTACCAGCATTTT
TRBJ2-3,many,-,TRBV10-3,CAISESSGSTDTQYF,TGTGCCATCAGTGAGTCGTCAGGGAGCACAGATACGCAGTATTTT
TRBJ2-5,many,-,TRBV6-1,CASSSTTEQETQYF,TGTGCCAGCAGTTCGACCACTGAGCAAGAGACCCAGTACTTC
TRBJ2-7,-,-,TRBV4-1,CASSQDTAGDLSYEQYF,TGCGCCAGCAGCCAAGATACCGCAGGGGACCTCTCCTACGAGCAGTACTTC
TRBJ2-3,many,TRBD2,TRBV20-1,CSARDVALAGADTQYF,TGCAGTGCTAGAGATGTTGCACTAGCGGGAGCCGATACGCAGTATTTT
TRBJ1-4,-,-,TRBV12-3/TRBV12-4,CASRTQATNEKLFF,TGTGCCAGCAGAACCCAGGCTACTAATGAAAAACTGTTTTTT
TRBJ2-7,many,TRBD2,TRBV20-1,CSAPTSTSGSAEQYF,TGCAGTGCCCCTACCTCGACTAGCGGGAGTGCCGAGCAGTACTTC
TRBJ2-1,many,TRBD2,TRBV4-1,CASSQTVAGSSYNEQFF,TGCGCCAGCAGCCAGACCGTAGCGGGGAGCTCCTACAATGAGCAGTTCTTC
TRBJ2-7,many,-,TRBV4-2,CASSQDSSGAYEQYF,TGTGCCAGCAGCCAAGATTCGTCGGGAGCCTACGAGCAGTACTTC
TRBJ2-1,many,-,TRBV27,CASLGVYNEQFF,TGTGCCAGCCTCGGGGTTTACAATGAGCAGTTCTTC
TRBJ2-5,few,TRBD2,TRBV5-5,CASIHGLEETQYF,TGTGCCAGCATCCACGGACTAGAGGAGACCCAGTACTTC
TRBJ2-3,-,TRBD2,TRBV6-6,CASRGTSGTYEQYF,TGTGCCAGCAGGGGGACTAGCGGGACCTATGAGCAGTATTTT
TRBJ1-2,-,-,TRBV4-1,CASSQDFTGVSHGYTF,TGCGCCAGCAGCCAAGATTTCACGGGGGTTAGCCATGGCTACACCTTC
TRBJ1-4,-,-,TRBV6-2/TRBV6-3,CASSSRRPNEKLFF,TGTGCCAGCAGTTCTCGACGGCCTAATGAAAAACTGTTTTTT
TRBJ1-2,many,TRBD1,TRBV6-1,CASTQGGDYGYTF,TGTGCCAGCACCCAGGGGGGTGACTATGGCTACACCTTC
TRBJ2-7,many,-,TRBV27,CASSSLVGQSYEQYF,TGTGCCAGCAGTTCGTTAGTTGGGCAATCCTACGAGCAGTACTTC
TRBJ1-2,many,TRBD1,TRBV20-1,CSARDRGSYGYTF,TGCAGTGCTAGGGACAGGGGAAGCTATGGCTACACCTTC
TRBJ2-3,-,-,TRBV4-3,CASRQDGRTDTQYF,TGCGCCAGCAGACAGGACGGACGCACAGATACCCAGTATTTT